This T cell receptor beta chain comes out of a study of graft-versus-host responses after intestinal transplantation. The overall study: Every transplant recipient was induced with anti-thymocyte globulin, then maintained on tacrolimus and steroids for about three years.

Sequenced by immunoSEQ multiplex PCR; TCRdb stores in-frame clones only, minus some. This table has fewer than 15,000 clones, roughly 32% appearing once. The authors combined some 200,000 CFSE-labeled responder cells with some 200,000 irradiated, violet-dye-labeled stimulator cells in plates. Proliferating CFSE-low CD3+CD4+ and CD3+CD8+ responders were sorted after the reaction. V shed 4 bases and J shed 0 bases, with 13 bases lying between them. The V gene's germline CDR1 is MNHEY and CDR2 SVGAGI. The CDR3 is made up of 16 amino acids. Study-level points and caveats: Recipient bone marrow held GvH clones, some seen earlier in ileum or blood. Among circulating GvH clones, peak levels were associated with early post-transplant declines in HvG clones.

The specimen comprised alloreactive CD8+ T cells from a mixed lymphocyte reaction culture, sampled before intestinal transplant. The subset denotes: CFSE-low proliferating T cells sorted from roughly 6-day pre-transplant mixed lymphocyte reaction (GvH or HvG direction). The chain has TRBV6-5 and TRBJ2-1; D gene uncertain. The source is a human patient who received an intestinal transplant. The CDR3: CASSSPDPSSYNEQFF. DNA of the CDR3: TGTGCCAGCAGTTCCCCCGACCCCAGCTCCTACAATGAGCAGTTCTTC.